This T cell receptor (beta chain) was found in a study of cytomegalovirus exposure and HLA in healthy donors. Whole-study context: A preliminary data release comprised roughly 80 million unique TCRs obtained from HLA-typed donors.

In germline, CDR1 is PRHDT, CDR2 FYEKMQ (reference sequence). V lost 5 bases and J lost 2, with 13 bases in between. The CDR3 runs 15 residues. The primer mix had 60 Vbeta and 13 Jbeta primers. Some clones are missing from TCRdb's copy, which holds only in-frame ones; the method was immunoSEQ multiplex PCR. This table holds approximately 140,000 clones, 55% to 80% found once. General study points: Confirmation was obtained in vitro that a few CMV-associated chains are specific for CMV antigens. Later analysis placed DRB1 highest and HLA-C lowest in TCR association rates, which differed by HLA locus.

Each donor was healthy, and each was a bone marrow donor. As to this clone: What it recognizes is unknown.

The gene calls are TRBV13 and TRBJ2-1, with a tentative D call TRBD2 (5 bases). Sequenced: PBMCs. This receptor was taken from a woman aged 60-75 years in good health and CMV-seropositive. The CDR3 sequence: CASSRSGKPYNEQFF. In nucleotides, the CDR3 is TGTGCCAGCAGCCGGAGCGGAAAACCCTACAATGAGCAGTTCTTC.